These 10 T cell receptor beta chains were all obtained from the same sample, sequenced in a study of blood T cell repertoires in COVID-19. Clones were sequenced by immunoSEQ multiplex PCR, and TCRdb holds only the in-frame ones, with some missing. Of roughly 200,000 clones listed, approximately 84% were seen once; the top ten hold approximately 8%. Sequenced sample: peripheral blood. Receptors originate from a woman of 80 years or more with acute or convalescent COVID-19.

This sequence joins TRBV7-9 and TRBJ1-2; D call uncertain. The CDR3 extends over 17 amino acids. Germline V gene data show CDR1 as SEHNR and CDR2 as FQNEAQ (reference sequence). Between the trimmed V and J ends, which lost 1 base and 0 bases, there was a span of 15 bases. CDR3 DNA: TGTGCCAGCAGCTTAGAGCCTGTCTCGGCGGCTAACTATGGCTACACCTTC. It encodes CASSLEPVSAANYGYTF.

J is TRBJ2-7 and V is TRBV19; 8 bases agree with TRBD1. This CDR3 spans 16 amino acids. Germline V gene lookup returns CDR1 LNHDA and CDR2 SQIVND (reference sequence). With 6 bases clipped from V and 2 bases from J, the junction kept 12 bases outside the gene matches. CDR3 loop: CASSPVVGQGPYEQYF. The CDR3, as DNA: TGTGCCAGTAGCCCGGTCGTAGGACAGGGACCCTACGAGCAGTACTTC.

This chain joins TRBV7-2 and TRBJ1-6; TRBD1 matches at 7 bases. Germline CDR1 SGHTA, CDR2 FQGNSA. The junction had 3 bases not matched to a gene; V was cut back by 3 bases and J by 7 bases. The CDR3 covers 14 residues. DNA for the CDR3: TGTGCCAGCAGCTTGAACAGGGGAAATTCACCCCTCCACTTT. It encodes CASSLNRGNSPLHF.

This clone was observed a single time. The chain employs TRBV11-2 and TRBJ1-1, with D possibly being TRBD1 (5 bases). This CDR3 has 13 residues. V shed 5 bases and J shed 4 bases, with 11 bases lying between them. Germline CDR1 reads SGHAT; CDR2 reads FQNNGV. CDR3 coding DNA: TGTGCCAGCAGCCCTTCTGGGGCCACTGAAGCTTTCTTT. Its protein product is CASSPSGATEAFF.

The chain carries TRBV5-1 and TRBJ2-1, with 10 bases aligning to TRBD2. CDR3 length equals 17 residues. Losses at the gene ends were 0 bases for V and 0 bases for J; bases not matched to a gene: 3. Germline values: CDR1 SGHRS, CDR2 YFSETQ. In DNA form, the CDR3 reads TGCGCCAGCAGCTTGGGTGCTAGCGGGAGCTCCTACAATGAGCAGTTCTTC. This encodes CASSLGASGSSYNEQFF. Complete variable domain (other parts from reference TRBV5-1 and TRBJ2-1): KAGVTQTPRYLIKTRGQQVTLSCSPISGHRSVSWYQQTPGQGLQFLFEYFSETQRNKGNFPGRFSGRQFSNSRSEMNVSTLELGDSALYLCASSLGASGSSYNEQFFGPGTRLTVL.

The chain recombines TRBV6-1 with TRBJ2-7, with TRBD1 matching 9 bases. The CDR3 covers 14 residues. CDR1 and CDR2 (germline): MNHNS, SASEGT. Losses at the gene ends were 5 bases for V and 3 bases for J; bases not matched to a gene: 5. CDR3 sequence reads: CASSPLTGGYEQYF. The CDR3 coding sequence is TGTGCCAGCAGTCCCCTGACAGGGGGCTACGAGCAGTACTTC.

The chain carries TRBV6-4 and TRBJ2-1; 7 nucleotides line up with TRBD2. The CDR3 loop spans 14 amino acids. Germline-derived CDR1 and CDR2 are MRHNA and SNTAGT. V shed 5 bases and J 8 bases; nucleotides not matched to a gene: 9. The CDR3, as DNA: TGTGCCAGCAGTTTTGCGGGGGATACCTATGAGCAGTTCTTC. Protein: CASSFAGDTYEQFF.

The chain is built from TRBV5-4 and TRBJ2-2, with 8 bases matching TRBD2. The CDR3 runs 16 residues. With 4 bases clipped from V and 3 bases from J, the junction kept 8 bases outside the gene matches. The germline V gene encodes CDR1 SGHNT and CDR2 YYREEE (reference sequence). In DNA, the CDR3 is TGTGCCAGCAGCCCTCTCGGGAGGGGGTACACCGGGGAGCTGTTTTTT. Protein: CASSPLGRGYTGELFF.

The V and J genes are TRBV6-1 and TRBJ2-7, with TRBD1 matching over 10 bases. This CDR3 has 14 residues. Germline V gene data show CDR1 as MNHNS and CDR2 as SASEGT. The ends lost 3 bases at V and 6 bases at J; junction bases unmatched: 5. The CDR3 nucleotides are TGTGCCAGCAGTGACCGGGACAGGGGTCGCGAGCAGTACTTC. Its protein product is CASSDRDRGREQYF.

The chain recombines TRBV4-2 with TRBJ1-5; possibly TRBD1 for D (5 bases). This CDR3 has 14 amino acids. Germline V lookup: CDR1 LGHNA, CDR2 YNFKEQ. The V end was cut by 4 bases, the J end by 3 bases, with 10 bases between. The DNA for the CDR3 is TGTGCCAGCAGCCCAGGGAGGGTCAATCAGCCCCAGCATTTT. This codes for CASSPGRVNQPQHF.